One and the same sample provided the 14 T cell receptor beta chains below, sequenced in a study of cytomegalovirus exposure and HLA in healthy donors. PCR amplification relied on 60 Vbeta primers (plus 13 Jbeta primers). Here immunoSEQ multiplex PCR was the method, and the copy in TCRdb shows in-frame clones only, minus some. Of 95,000 to 150,000 clones listed, about 75% are singletons. Material: PBMCs. Receptors originate from a man aged 60 to 69 in good health and CMV-seropositive.

This chain connects TRBV12-5 to TRBJ1-6; 7 bases match TRBD1. V lost 1 base to trimming and J lost 7 bases; unmatched junction nucleotides: 4. Germline V gene data show CDR1 as LGHNT and CDR2 as FRNRAP. The CDR3 is 15 amino acids. CDR3 nucleotides: TGTGCTAGTGGTTTGGAAGGGGGCGCGAATTCACCCCTCCACTTT. Encoded protein: CASGLEGGANSPLHF. Combining the CDR3 with reference TRBV12-5 and TRBJ1-6 gives the whole variable domain DARVTQTPRHKVTEMGQEVTMRCQPILGHNTVFWYRQTMMQGLELLAYFRNRAPLDDSGMPKDRFSAEMPDATLATLKIQPSEPRDSAVYFCASGLEGGANSPLHFGNGTRLTVT.

This chain uses TRBV6-1 with TRBJ2-7; D is uncertain. The V and J ends lost 7 bases and 2 bases respectively, with 9 bases between them. The CDR3 has 12 residues. CDR1 is MNHNS and CDR2 is SASEGT in the germline V gene. CDR3 region: CASNTGPYEQYF. Here the CDR3 DNA reads TGTGCCAGCAATACGGGTCCCTACGAGCAGTACTTC.

The chain carries TRBV7-9 and TRBJ2-1, with 7 bases identical to TRBD2. The V segment lost 2 bases and the J segment 6 bases; nucleotides outside the gene matches: 7. The germline CDR1 and CDR2 sequences are SEHNR and FQNEAQ (reference sequence). The CDR3 loop spans 15 amino acids. Here the CDR3 reads CASSLTSGGTNEQFF. The CDR3 nucleotides are TGTGCCAGCAGCTTAACCTCGGGAGGTACCAATGAGCAGTTCTTC.

The V and J genes are TRBV7-3 and TRBJ1-1; D possibly corresponds to TRBD1 (5 bases). The germline V gene encodes CDR1 SGHTA and CDR2 FQGTGA. V lost 5 bases and J lost 3, with 13 bases in between. This CDR3 contains 14 residues. The CDR3 reads CASSLLGGDTEAFF. For the CDR3, the DNA is TGTGCCAGCAGCCTATTAGGAGGGGACACTGAAGCTTTCTTT.

CDR3 loop: CASSARTSGRGHEQYF. CDR3 nucleotide sequence: TGTGCCAGCAGTGCTCGGACTAGCGGGAGGGGACACGAGCAGTACTTC. The chain joins TRBV28 to TRBJ2-7, with TRBD2 matching over 15 bases. This CDR3 has 16 amino acids. V lost 5 bases to trimming and J lost 5 bases; unmatched junction nucleotides: 7. Germline V gives CDR1 MDHEN, CDR2 SYDVKM.

Notes on this clone: Other nucleotide sequences from this sample produce the same CDR3. The genes are TRBV5-1 and TRBJ2-5, with 7 bases that match TRBD1. Germline assignment: CDR1 SGHRS and CDR2 YFSETQ. The CDR3 has 14 residues. With V trimmed by 4 bases and J by 2 bases, 5 bases remained unmatched. The CDR3 here is CASSPRTGQETQYF. In nucleotides, the CDR3 is TGCGCCAGCAGCCCGCGGACAGGACAAGAGACCCAGTACTTC.

The chain is built from TRBV12-5 and TRBJ2-7, with TRBD1 matching over 9 bases. Germline V gene lookup returns CDR1 LGHNT and CDR2 FRNRAP. J was trimmed by 6 bases and V by 3 bases; bases with no gene match: 12. The CDR3 sequence is 16 residues long. The CDR3 bases are TGTGCTAGTGGTTTCCCGCGGACAGGGGAGTTGGGCGAGCAGTACTTC. Translated, it gives CASGFPRTGELGEQYF.

The CDR3 spells CASSLASSSGYEQYF. CDR3 sequence (DNA): TGTGCCAGCAGCTTAGCATCCAGCTCGGGCTACGAGCAGTACTTC. The chain recombines TRBV7-2 with TRBJ2-7; no firm D call. CDR3 length: 15 amino acids. Deletions cut 0 bases from V and 3 bases from J, with 12 bases between. The germline gives CDR1 SGHTA, CDR2 FQGNSA.

The rearrangement links TRBV19 to TRBJ2-1, with a tentative D call TRBD2 (6 bases). This CDR3 region has 11 residues. Deletions cut 6 bases from V and 7 bases from J, with 7 bases between. The V gene's germline CDR1 is LNHDA and CDR2 SQIVND (reference sequence). CDR3 DNA sequence: TGTGCCAGTAGGGGGGGTAATGAGCAGTTCTTC. Encoded protein: CASRGGNEQFF.

This clone has just a few counts. The V gene is TRBV27, the J gene TRBJ1-6; D is unresolved. Germline values: CDR1 MNHEY, CDR2 SMNVEV (reference sequence). The ends were cut back, 3 bases at V and 8 bases at J, with 5 bases in the middle. CDR3 length: 12 amino acids. The CDR3 region is CASSFRDSPLHF. The CDR3 DNA sequence: TGTGCCAGCAGTTTTCGGGATTCACCCCTCCACTTT.

The rearrangement uses TRBV9 and TRBJ2-1; 11 positions match TRBD2. The junction had 2 bases not matched to a gene; V was cut back by 0 bases and J by 6 bases. The CDR3 totals 15 residues. CDR1 is SGDLS, CDR2 YYNGEE, per germline. CDR3 DNA: TGTGCCAGCAGCGTAGTTAGCGGGAGGGCCAATGAGCAGTTCTTC. The encoded protein is CASSVVSGRANEQFF.

The rearrangement uses TRBV19 and TRBJ2-2, with D possibly matching TRBD1 (6 bases). CDR3 length equals 17 residues. V shed 6 bases and J shed 0 bases, with 17 bases lying between them. The germline gives CDR1 LNHDA, CDR2 SQIVND (reference sequence). CDR3 coding DNA: TGTGCCAGTAGCCCCCGTAGGGACACCTCGAACACCGGGGAGCTGTTTTTT. Amino acids: CASSPRRDTSNTGELFF.

This clone was counted a few times. The rearrangement links TRBV14 to TRBJ1-1, with 10 nucleotides matching TRBD1. CDR1 is SGHDN, CDR2 FVKESK, per germline. The V segment lost 1 base and the J segment 4 bases; nucleotides outside the gene matches: 9. The CDR3 consists of 17 residues. The CDR3 protein is CASSQAYGTGDRTEAFF. The CDR3 region has the DNA TGTGCCAGCAGCCAAGCTTACGGGACAGGGGACCGCACTGAAGCTTTCTTT. The variable domain in full, completed from reference TRBV14 and TRBJ1-1, reads EAGVTQFPSHSVIEKGQTVTLRCDPISGHDNLYWYRRVMGKEIKFLLHFVKESKQDESGMPNNRFLAERTGGTYSTLKVQPAELEDSGVYFCASSQAYGTGDRTEAFFGQGTRLTVV.

The rearrangement links TRBV2 to TRBJ2-7, with D possibly matching TRBD2 (6 bases). The CDR3 consists of 14 residues. V was cut by 7 bases and J by 5 bases, with 18 bases left in between. Germline lookup yields CDR1 SNHLY and CDR2 FYNNEI. The CDR3 DNA follows: TGTGCCAGCACACTACGCGGAGGGGACCACGAGCAGTACTTC. Its protein product is CASTLRGGDHEQYF.